This T cell receptor beta chain was captured by sequencing in a study of T cells after posttransplantation cyclophosphamide. Busulfan-fludarabine conditioning, marrow transplant, and cyclophosphamide on days +3 and +4 were administered. CDR1 is ENHRY and CDR2 is SYGVKD in the germline V gene. V lost 0 bases and J 5 bases, leaving 4 bases between the germline ends. CDR3 length equals 12 residues. Overall study results and limits: Blood and skin or GI T cell repertoires showed limited TRB overlap. Donor CD8+ memory clones often dominated recipient blood repertoires at later times.

On this clone itself: Its antigen is not identified.

Repertoires were generated with immunoSEQ multiplex PCR, while TCRdb's copy carries only in-frame clones and drops some. The sample includes approximately 40,000 clones, around 78% seen only once; the top ten take roughly 8.1%. The sequences come from CD4+ T cells sorted from blood, collected just over 1,900 days after a stem cell transplant with posttransplant cyclophosphamide. The receptor's source is a female patient aged 40 to 50 who received an allogeneic stem cell transplant from a related donor, was CMV-positive, and had no GVHD. Some T cells could come from the graft donor. The chain couples TRBV10-3 to TRBJ2-5; D remains unclear. CDR3 nucleotides: TGTGCCATCAGTGAGTCCTCGGAGACCCAGTACTTC. It translates to CAISESSETQYF.